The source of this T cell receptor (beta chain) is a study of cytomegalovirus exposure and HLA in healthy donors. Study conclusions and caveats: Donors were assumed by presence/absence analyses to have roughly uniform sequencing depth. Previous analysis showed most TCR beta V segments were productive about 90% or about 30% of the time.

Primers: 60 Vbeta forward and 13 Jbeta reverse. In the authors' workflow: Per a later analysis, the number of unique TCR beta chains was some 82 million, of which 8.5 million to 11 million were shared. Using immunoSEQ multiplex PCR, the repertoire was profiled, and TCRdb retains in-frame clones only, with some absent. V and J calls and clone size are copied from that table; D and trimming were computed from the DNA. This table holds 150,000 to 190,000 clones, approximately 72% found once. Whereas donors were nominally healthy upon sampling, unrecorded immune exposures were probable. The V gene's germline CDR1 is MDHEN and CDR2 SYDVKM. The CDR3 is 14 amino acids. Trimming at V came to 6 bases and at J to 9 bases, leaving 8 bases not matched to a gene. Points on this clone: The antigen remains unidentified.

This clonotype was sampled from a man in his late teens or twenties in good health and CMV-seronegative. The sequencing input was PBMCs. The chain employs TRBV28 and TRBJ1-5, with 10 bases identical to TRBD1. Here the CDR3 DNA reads TGTGCCAGCAGCTTGGACAGGGGGTCTTGGCCCCAGCATTTT. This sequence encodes CASSLDRGSWPQHF.